The clone carrying this TCR beta chain was counted only a few times. Its antigen is unidentified. V dropped 2 bases and J dropped 0; count of bases not matched to a gene: 5. This CDR3 spans 17 amino acids. Germline V gene data show CDR1 as DFQATT and CDR2 as SNEGSKA (reference sequence). This entry comes from a study of T cells after yellow fever vaccination. Broader study findings: Once the booster was given, most primary-vaccination clones reappeared, at approximately 97% for CD4 and over 75% for CD8.

One entry per CDR3 protein results from TCRdb running MiXCR on the 5' RACE reads. Among about 350,000 distinct CDR3 sequences, 8.1% were seen once, and the ten largest hold approximately 15%. This specimen consisted of PBMCs, obtained approximately 40 days after the first yellow fever vaccination. The chain uses TRBV20-1 and TRBJ2-2; 11 nucleotides match TRBD2. This receptor was taken from a man aged 18 to 35 who received the YFV17D yellow fever vaccine. The CDR3 DNA follows: TGCAGTGCTAGAAAGCCGGGACTAGCGGCGAACACCGGGGAGCTGTTTTTT. Its translation: CSARKPGLAANTGELFF.